This TCR beta chain comes out of a study of T cell responses to AZD1222 COVID-19 vaccine (dated by TCRdb to the early 2020s). In the study overall: AZD1222 recipients whose second dose came at about 4 weeks and those whose second dose came at about 12 weeks were combined into one group, since spike-specific TCR depth and breadth did not differ between the two schedules. Enrollment into the trials was organized by age into subgroups of 18-55, 56-69 and 70-plus years, and those subgroups contained about 150, 27 and 61 TCR-sequenced participants, respectively. A total of about 230 trial participants underwent TCR sequencing, of whom some 210 received two doses of AZD1222 and some 25 received two doses of the MenACWY control vaccine. The full study reports these points: The whole spike protein was spanned by vaccine-associated CD4 TCRs, and dominant responses were seen in regions 160-218 and 743-854. Most participants were white British and females outnumbered males, and the authors suggested that clonal diversity may have been underestimated. Only a handful of AZD1222 recipients were SARS-CoV-2 seropositive at baseline, limiting conclusions about previously exposed vaccinees. Because no day 14 peak-response samples were available, the repertoires could be characterized only after the peak T cell response. Nearly half of unique spike-specific TCRs reportedly recognized epitopes outside regions mutated in the B.1.351 and B.1.1.7 variants. After two AZD1222 doses, spike-specific TCR breadth and depth were significantly higher than at day 0 and than in MenACWY recipients. In the small 56-69-year group, the increase in depth fell short of significance, most likely because of low power.

The CDR3 regions of human TCRbeta chains were analyzed by immunosequencing. Per the source publication's procedure: TCRs in the repertoires were compared against a reference library of SARS-CoV-2-specific TCRs that had been generated with the MIRA antigen-specificity platform. Breadth was defined as the fraction of unique TCRs that were SARS-CoV-2-associated. Depth was defined as the fraction of total T cells that were SARS-CoV-2-associated. Using the MIRA data, each spike-specific TCR was assigned both to the spike region to which the TCR was reactive and to a CD4 or CD8 class. Log10-transformed breadth and depth values were compared by one-way ANOVA with Sidak's multiple comparisons tests. Held by TCRdb, this immuneACCESS table contains in-frame sequences only and omits some clones. Under half of the omission traces to an unresolved V gene where checked; the cause of the rest is unknown. V, J and clone size are those of that table, while D and trimming were read from the DNA. This sample holds 150,000 or so clones; around nine tenths were observed only once. The ten largest clones add up to approximately 1.5% of the sample.

For this clone: The specificity of this receptor is unknown. Base quality data are lacking; no much larger clone is found one base away.

In light of the paper, this sample's time point label describes: baseline before first vaccination. Vaccinee samples came from UK trials COV001 and COV002, including a single-blind randomized controlled phase 2/3 trial of AZD1222 (ChAdOx1 nCoV-19) in healthy adults. For TCRbeta chain sequencing, PBMC samples from trial participants were taken at day 0 and at day 28 after the second dose. The sequence was collected from an adult in good health. This specimen consisted of peripheral blood, obtained on day 0 of AZD1222 vaccination.

The CDR3 reads as follows: CASSSLGQVGNQPQHF. The nucleotide sequence reads as follows: TGTGCCAGCAGTTCCCTAGGACAGGTAGGGAATCAGCCCCAGCATTTT. The chain is encoded by TRBV27 joined to TRBJ1-5; 7 junctional bases match TRBD1. Clipping removes 4 bases from V and 4 bases from J, with 10 as the unmatched junction base count. Per the germline V gene (reference sequence), MNHEY is the CDR1 and SMNVEV is the CDR2. The CDR3 holds 16 amino acids from the cysteine to the phenylalanine. The sequence is cut down to CDR3 DNA, 48 bases in frame from base 1.